The clone carrying this TCR beta chain has just a few counts. Its antigen remains unknown. This record comes from a study of human T cells and chemical hapten exposure. The overall study: Patients additionally received therapeutic doses of diphenylcyclopropenone on the scalp once a week, and this continued throughout the approximately 25-week study. Small pooled library volume differences chiefly drove per-sample TCR yield variation.

Germline-derived CDR1 and CDR2 are MNHEY and SVGAGI. The CDR3 consists of 16 residues. J gave up 1 base and V 4 bases, and 7 bases lay outside the gene matches. The study used a library that attached unique molecular identifiers to individual cDNA molecules. TCRdb reanalysed the RACE reads using MiXCR and keeps one entry per CDR3 protein. The sample includes tens of thousands of distinct CDR3 sequences, 10% to 13% of them seen just once. Specified time point: patch test 1, 2 weeks after DPC sensitization. Sample treatment: therapeutic diphenylcyclopropenone sensitization with weekly scalp DPC. Study results and caveats: No shift was seen in TCRs above 1 in 1000 frequency with DPC sensitization.

The TCR originated in a man between 40 and 49 years old with alopecia areata. Some clones in this sample may be carry-over from other donors' samples. Here the sequenced sample was whole blood, taken in connection with sensitization to the hapten diphenylcyclopropenone (DPC). V usage is TRBV6-5 and J usage is TRBJ2-3; 8 bases agree with TRBD2. The CDR3 sequence is CASSSTGTRGTDTQYF. The CDR3 nucleotides are TGTGCCAGCAGTTCCACCGGGACTAGGGGCACAGATACGCAGTATTTT.